Shown below are 8 T cell receptor beta chains from a single sample sequenced in a study of blood T cell repertoires in COVID-19. The table came from immunoSEQ multiplex PCR; TCRdb's copy has only in-frame clones and leaves some out. The table records tens of thousands of clones, about nine tenths of them present only once. The material sequenced was peripheral blood. These TCRs come from a woman in her forties or fifties with active or convalescent COVID-19.

This clone was found a few times. The chain recombines TRBV5-1 with TRBJ1-2, with a possible D match to TRBD1 (6 bases). CDR1 and CDR2 from the germline V gene are SGHRS and YFSETQ. CDR3 length equals 14 residues. The V end lost 2 bases, the J end lost 0 bases, and 8 bases lay between the germline ends. CDR3 bases: TGCGCCAGCAGCTTTACAGGGACTAACTATGGCTACACCTTC. Translation: CASSFTGTNYGYTF.

The rearrangement joins TRBV7-2 to TRBJ1-2, with TRBD1 matching over 12 bases. V gave up 3 bases and J gave up 7 bases; unmatched junction bases: 6. The germline V gene has CDR1 SGHTA and CDR2 FQGNSA. The CDR3 is made up of 15 amino acids. CDR3 protein: CASSFTGTGGFGYTF. CDR3 in DNA: TGTGCCAGCAGCTTCACCGGGACAGGGGGCTTTGGCTACACCTTC.

The genes are TRBV7-6 and TRBJ2-3; 7 nucleotides line up with TRBD1. Germline V CDR1 and CDR2: SGHVS, FNYEAQ. Losses at the gene ends were 6 bases for V and 4 bases for J; bases not matched to a gene: 4. The CDR3 sequence is 13 residues long. CDR3 residues: CASRHRGADTQYF. The CDR3 nucleotides are TGTGCCAGCAGACACAGGGGTGCAGATACGCAGTATTTT.

This clone turned up a few times. CDR3 nucleotide sequence: TGTGCCAGCAGCCCGTACGGCTCTGGAAACACCATATATTTT. This sequence encodes CASSPYGSGNTIYF. J is TRBJ1-3 and V is TRBV7-3, with no clear D. Germline V gives CDR1 SGHTA, CDR2 FQGTGA. The V end lost 5 bases, the J end lost 0 bases, and 8 bases lay between the germline ends. This CDR3 contains 14 residues.

V is TRBV19 and J is TRBJ2-4, with 7 bases matching TRBD1. The J segment lost 8 bases and the V segment lost 3 bases, leaving 7 bases of the junction unmatched. Germline V gives CDR1 LNHDA, CDR2 SQIVND (reference sequence). The CDR3 runs to 14 residues. The CDR3, as DNA: TGTGCCAGTAGTATTAGGGGGCGAGGGGACATTCAGTACTTC. This gives the protein CASSIRGRGDIQYF.

The chain joins TRBV7-9 to TRBJ1-2; 9 bases are a match to TRBD1. J was trimmed by 8 bases and V by 5 bases; bases with no gene match: 6. This CDR3 contains 13 residues. CDR1 and CDR2 (germline): SEHNR, FQNEAQ (reference sequence). The CDR3 region is CASSRTGAFGYTF. The CDR3, as DNA: TGTGCCAGCAGCCGGACAGGGGCCTTCGGCTACACCTTC.

The chain couples TRBV4-3 to TRBJ1-4; the match to TRBD1 covers 7 bases. V shed 2 bases and J 14 bases; nucleotides not matched to a gene: 8. The CDR3 totals 13 residues. Germline CDR1 is LGHNA and CDR2 is YSLEER. The CDR3 region has the DNA TGCGCCAGCAGCCAATCCCAGGGGGTTCTGCTGTTTTTT. Translated: CASSQSQGVLLFF.

The genes are TRBV6-2 or TRBV6-3 and TRBJ2-3; tentative D call: TRBD2 (5 bases). Germline CDR1 reads MNHEY; CDR2 reads SVGEGT. CDR3 length: 15 amino acids. Trimming removed 1 base from V and 4 bases from J, with 12 bases in between. CDR3 protein: CASSYWTGSSDTQYF. CDR3 DNA: TGTGCCAGCAGTTACTGGACGGGGAGCTCAGATACGCAGTATTTT.